One and the same sample provided the 18 T cell receptor beta chains below, sequenced in a study of CD8 T cells in Susac syndrome (dated by TCRdb to about 2019). The library was produced with the immunoSEQ multiplex PCR assay. RNA was extracted using the RNeasy kit, and roughly 0.5 to 1 microgram was reverse transcribed with random hexamers. TCRdb's own reprocessing of the public reads used fastp at Q25 and MiXCR and kept productive beta chains. Rows matching on CDR3 protein sequence are summarized as one entry with the most common DNA and genes. The sample table lists around 170,000 distinct CDR3 sequences, approximately 94% of them with a count of one. Jointly, the top ten make up 0.095% to 0.13% of the sample. The sample taken for sequencing was CD4+ T cells from PBMCs. The receptors were gathered from a human donor with Susac syndrome.

The chain joins TRBV5-1 to TRBJ2-5, with 11 bases lining up with TRBD1. The germline V gene has CDR1 SGHRS and CDR2 YFSETQ. Trimming cost V 4 bases and J 5 bases; bases outside gene matches: 7. There are 15 residues in the CDR3. Here the CDR3 DNA reads TGCGCCAGCAGCACCTCCGGGACAGGGGGTGAGACCCAGTACTTC. As protein: CASSTSGTGGETQYF. Variable domain in full (rest from reference TRBV5-1 and TRBJ2-5): KAGVTQTPRYLIKTRGQQVTLSCSPISGHRSVSWYQQTPGQGLQFLFEYFSETQRNKGNFPGRFSGRQFSNSRSEMNVSTLELGDSALYLCASSTSGTGGETQYFGPGTRLLVL.

The CDR3 loop is CAWSAGMAGYTF. The CDR3, as DNA: TGTGCCTGGAGTGCCGGGATGGCGGGCTACACCTTC. The chain uses TRBV30 and TRBJ1-2; D is unresolved. Looked up from germline, CDR1 is GTSNPN and CDR2 is SVGIG (reference sequence). The CDR3 covers 12 residues. V was cut by 1 base and J by 8 bases, with 11 bases left in between.

The rearrangement joins TRBV20-1 to TRBJ1-2; a possible D gene is TRBD1 (5 bases). Germline CDR1 and CDR2: DFQATT and SNEGSKA (reference sequence). The CDR3 is made up of 13 amino acids. Trimming stripped 2 bases from V and 8 bases from J, with 15 bases between. CDR3 in amino acids: CSARTRDPRGYTF. CDR3 DNA: TGCAGTGCTAGAACGCGGGACCCGAGGGGCTACACCTTC.

The CDR3 loop reads CASSRTGINYGYTF. The CDR3 DNA reads as TGTGCCAGCAGTCGGACGGGAATTAACTATGGCTACACCTTC. The V gene is TRBV12-3 or TRBV12-4, the J gene TRBJ1-2; D call uncertain. CDR3 length: 14 residues. Trimming pared 5 bases from V and 1 base from J, leaving 11 bases between.

As DNA, the CDR3 is TGTGCCACCAGCAGACTAGGGGAAGTGGGAACCGGGGAGCTGTTTTTT. Translated: CATSRLGEVGTGELFF. The chain carries TRBV15 and TRBJ2-2, with D tentatively TRBD1 (5 bases). CDR3 size: 16 residues. CDR1 is LNHNV and CDR2 is YYDKDF in the germline V gene (reference sequence). V lost 2 bases and J 5 bases, leaving 15 bases between the germline ends.

The V call is TRBV13, the J call TRBJ2-7; 7 bases match TRBD1. After removal of 1 base from V and 3 bases from J, the junction contained 6 bases not matched to a gene. The CDR3 spans 15 residues. Germline CDR1 reads PRHDT; CDR2 reads FYEKMQ (reference sequence). The chain's CDR3 is CASSLDPGQHYEQYF. The CDR3 coding sequence is TGTGCCAGCAGCTTAGATCCGGGACAGCACTACGAGCAGTACTTC.

V is TRBV5-6 and J is TRBJ2-7, with D maybe TRBD1 (5 bases). The CDR3 is 17 residues long. The germline V gene encodes CDR1 SGHDT and CDR2 YYEEEE. The V end was cut by 4 bases, the J end by 2 bases, with 22 bases between. The CDR3 is CASSPISSEKGTYEQYF. CDR3 coding DNA: TGTGCCAGCAGCCCCATTTCGTCCGAGAAGGGGACCTACGAGCAGTACTTC.

The chain joins TRBV19 to TRBJ2-7; TRBD1 might be the D (5 bases). This CDR3 region has 11 residues. CDR1 and CDR2 (germline): LNHDA, SQIVND (reference sequence). The V gene lost 3 bases and the J gene lost 5 bases, with 5 bases spanning the gap. The CDR3 DNA follows: TGTGCCAGTAGTATCAGGGACGAGCAGTACTTC. Translated, it gives CASSIRDEQYF. Supplemented by reference TRBV19 and TRBJ2-7, the full variable domain reads DGGITQSPKYLFRKEGQNVTLSCEQNLNHDAMYWYRQDPGQGLRLIYYSQIVNDFQKGDIAEGYSVSREKKESFPLTVTSAQKNPTAFYLCASSIRDEQYFGPGTRLTVT.

This chain connects TRBV11-2 to TRBJ1-1; D unresolved. The germline V and J ends were trimmed by 3 bases and 1 base, with 6 bases remaining between them. The CDR3 has 13 amino acids. The germline CDR1 and CDR2 sequences are SGHAT and FQNNGV. CDR3 DNA sequence: TGTGCCAGCAGCTTTAAGTGGAACACTGAAGCTTTCTTT. This codes for CASSFKWNTEAFF. The whole variable domain, filled in from reference TRBV11-2 and TRBJ1-1, reads EAGVAQSPRYKIIEKRQSVAFWCNPISGHATLYWYQQILGQGPKLLIQFQNNGVVDDSQLPKDRFSAERLKGVDSTLKIQPAKLEDSAVYLCASSFKWNTEAFFGQGTRLTVV.

J is TRBJ2-1 and V is TRBV7-8; TRBD1 agrees at 9 bases. Germline CDR1 and CDR2: SGHVS and FQNEAQ. J lost 9 bases, V lost 5 bases, and 5 bases had no gene match. CDR3 size: 13 residues. The CDR3 nucleotides read TGTGCCAGCAGCGTACAGGGGGCAAGTGAGCAGTTCTTC. Its translation: CASSVQGASEQFF.

The rearrangement joins TRBV9 to TRBJ1-1, with D unclear. Germline assignment: CDR1 SGDLS and CDR2 YYNGEE. V lost 8 bases, J lost 7 bases, and 9 bases lay in between. This CDR3 is 10 amino acids long. CDR3 region: CARRVREAFF. The CDR3 region has the DNA TGTGCCAGACGGGTCCGTGAAGCTTTCTTT.

This sequence joins TRBV5-1 and TRBJ2-3; a weak D match, TRBD1 (6 bases). There are 16 residues in the CDR3. V was cut by 0 bases and J by 2 bases, with 13 bases left in between. Per germline, CDR1 SGHRS and CDR2 YFSETQ. As DNA, the CDR3 is TGCGCCAGCAGCTTGGGGACAGAACTCGCCACAGATACGCAGTATTTT. Amino acid sequence: CASSLGTELATDTQYF.

The genes are TRBV28 and TRBJ1-1; TRBD1 agrees at 8 bases. CDR1 and CDR2 (germline): MDHEN, SYDVKM. Germline trimming cut 8 bases from V and 0 bases from J; bases unmatched to any gene: 8. This CDR3 comprises 15 residues. CDR3 in amino acids: CASGRTGTMNTEAFF. In nucleotides, the CDR3 is TGTGCCAGCGGCCGGACAGGGACCATGAACACTGAAGCTTTCTTT. Looking up the rest from reference TRBV28 and TRBJ1-1 gives the full variable domain: DVKVTQSSRYLVKRTGEKVFLECVQDMDHENMFWYRQDPGLGLRLIYFSYDVKMKEKGDIPEGYSVSREKKERFSLILESASTNQTSMYLCASGRTGTMNTEAFFGQGTRLTVV.

The V and J genes are TRBV5-1 and TRBJ1-1; possible D gene TRBD1, 5 bases. The CDR3 spans 14 residues. Germline loops: CDR1 SGHRS, CDR2 YFSETQ. The V and J ends lost 0 bases and 5 bases respectively, with 11 bases between them. The CDR3 coding sequence is TGCGCCAGCAGCTTGGTTCTGGGGCGGACTGAAGCTTTCTTT. Translated, it gives CASSLVLGRTEAFF.

CDR3 protein: CASSTRSGTSGGNEQFF. As DNA, the CDR3 is TGCGCCAGCAGCACAAGATCAGGGACTAGCGGGGGGAATGAGCAGTTCTTC. The chain recombines TRBV5-1 with TRBJ2-1, with 15 bases fitting TRBD2. Germline CDR1 is SGHRS and CDR2 is YFSETQ. The CDR3 runs to 17 residues. With V trimmed by 4 bases and J by 7 bases, 9 bases remained unmatched.

The J gene is TRBJ1-5, the V gene TRBV20-1; no clear D gene. Germline-derived CDR1 and CDR2 are DFQATT and SNEGSKA (reference sequence). The V and J ends lost 6 bases and 1 base respectively, with 13 bases between them. There are 14 residues in the CDR3. DNA of the CDR3: TGCAGTGCGAACCCTCAAGGGAGCAATCAGCCCCAGCATTTT. Translation: CSANPQGSNQPQHF.

This chain joins TRBV25-1 and TRBJ2-1, with TRBD2 identical over 8 bases. Germline V CDR1 and CDR2: MGHDK, SYGVNS. CDR3 size: 15 residues. V dropped 1 base and J dropped 9; count of bases not matched to a gene: 8. The CDR3, as DNA: TGTGCCAGCAGTGAATGGGCTAGCGGGCGCCGTGAGCAGTTCTTC. This codes for CASSEWASGRREQFF.

Only one count was recorded for this clonotype. V and J are TRBV5-4 and TRBJ2-1; no definite D call. The CDR3 length is 13 residues. The V end lost 7 bases, the J end lost 0 bases, and 8 bases lay between the germline ends. Per the germline V gene, CDR1 is SGHNT and CDR2 is YYREEE (reference sequence). The CDR3 region has the DNA TGTGCCAGCGCGGCAGCCTCCTACAATGAGCAGTTCTTC. It is translated as CASAAASYNEQFF.